The rows below give T cell receptor beta chains drawn from one sample of a study of human T cells and chemical hapten exposure. TCRdb reprocessed the 5' RACE reads with MiXCR, giving one entry per CDR3 protein. The sample has 70,000 to 85,000 distinct CDR3 sequences; about a sixth are singletons. All receptors derive from a female donor in good health. Each CDR3 is given with its conserved first and last residue. The order of the fields is V gene, J gene, CDR3 protein.

V: TRBV2
J: TRBJ2-1
CDR3: CATKTSAEQFF

V: TRBV7-9
J: TRBJ2-2
CDR3: CASSPTGPPELFF

V: TRBV6-5
J: TRBJ1-6
CDR3: CASSTRTGNSPLHF

V: TRBV2
J: TRBJ2-1
CDR3: CASSKTVSYNEQFF

V: TRBV28
J: TRBJ2-7
CDR3: CASSYRTDPGPLYEQYF

V: TRBV5-1
J: TRBJ2-3
CDR3: CASSLSGFDTDTQYF

V: TRBV7-9
J: TRBJ2-1
CDR3: CASSLRPPGQGAGNEQFF

V: TRBV4-2
J: TRBJ1-1
CDR3: CASSQDRGSTEAFF

V: TRBV20-1
J: TRBJ1-5
CDR3: CSALRGRKEPQHF

V: TRBV24-1
J: TRBJ2-5
CDR3: CATSGQGETQYF

V: TRBV9
J: TRBJ2-3
CDR3: CASIPGGSSTDTQYF

V: TRBV20-1
J: TRBJ2-7
CDR3: CSANIYLYEQYF

V: TRBV20-1
J: TRBJ1-1
CDR3: CSARDQDRLVNEAFF

V: TRBV6-6
J: TRBJ2-5
CDR3: CASSPGTGAEETQYF

V: TRBV7-8
J: TRBJ2-3
CDR3: CASSLVRRVSTDTQYF

V: TRBV10-3
J: TRBJ2-5
CDR3: CAISVKEGETQYF

V: TRBV4-1
J: TRBJ1-5
CDR3: CASSQGRRGRIDQPQHF

V: TRBV28
J: TRBJ2-4
CDR3: CASSSYRLSLLGVAKNIQYF

V: TRBV20-1
J: TRBJ2-1
CDR3: CSARGSGRAYNEQFF

V: TRBV5-1
J: TRBJ2-3
CDR3: CASSLESPTDTQYF

V: TRBV5-1
J: TRBJ2-5
CDR3: CASSIGTQETQYF

V: TRBV7-9
J: TRBJ1-1
CDR3: CASSLAQGAATEAFF

V: TRBV7-8
J: TRBJ1-2
CDR3: CASSLEVATRGYTF

V: TRBV4-1
J: TRBJ1-5
CDR3: CASSQEHWSQPQHF

V: TRBV21-1
J: TRBJ2-7
CDR3: CASSKCGQGAIEQYF

V: TRBV29-1
J: TRBJ2-7
CDR3: CSGTSGTAYEQYF

V: TRBV3-1
J: TRBJ2-1
CDR3: CASSQGLAGAGEQFF

V: TRBV12-3/TRBV12-4
J: TRBJ1-1
CDR3: CASSRSAGGHTEAFF

V: TRBV12-5
J: TRBJ1-6
CDR3: CASGLQGSSPLHF

V: TRBV5-8
J: TRBJ1-1
CDR3: CASSLLGPEAFF

V: TRBV6-2/TRBV6-3
J: TRBJ2-7
CDR3: CASSRGQGTYEQYF

V: TRBV9
J: TRBJ1-2
CDR3: CASSPRTQGFGYTF

V: TRBV4-1
J: TRBJ2-1
CDR3: CASSPTGGNSHEQFF

V: TRBV5-5
J: TRBJ1-4
CDR3: CASSLPGVGEKLFF

V: TRBV5-6
J: TRBJ2-1
CDR3: CASSLATSGSPYNEQFF

V: TRBV7-2
J: TRBJ1-5
CDR3: CASSLQGAGNQPQHF

V: TRBV5-1
J: TRBJ2-2
CDR3: CASYTGIYDTGELFF

V: TRBV3-1
J: TRBJ1-2
CDR3: CASSQAYRGPNYGYTF

V: TRBV5-1
J: TRBJ2-5
CDR3: CASSAGTGEETQYF

V: TRBV12-3/TRBV12-4
J: TRBJ1-1
CDR3: CASRRQQNTEAFF

V: TRBV5-1
J: TRBJ2-1
CDR3: CASSLGLAAGDEQFF

V: TRBV20-1
J: TRBJ1-6
CDR3: CSAGVSSYNSPLHF

V: TRBV20-1
J: TRBJ2-1
CDR3: CSASGLFSYNEQFF

V: TRBV7-2
J: TRBJ2-6
CDR3: CASSSPGLLPSGANVLTF

V: TRBV6-1
J: TRBJ1-5
CDR3: CASRTGGVGQPQHF

V: TRBV6-4
J: TRBJ2-2
CDR3: CASSDTGDTGELFF

V: TRBV24-1
J: TRBJ2-7
CDR3: CATTAGGEQYF

V: TRBV30
J: TRBJ1-5
CDR3: CAWRQAINQPQHF

V: TRBV6-5
J: TRBJ1-3
CDR3: CASSYSLIPSGNTIYF

V: TRBV12-3/TRBV12-4
J: TRBJ2-2
CDR3: CASSADSHGATGELFF